This TCR beta chain appears in the sequencing data of a study of Tregs in tolerant kidney transplant recipients. Study findings and constraints: Changing PCR primers prevented nucleotide comparison between some patients' samples. Biological reproducibility was not directly addressed in this study.

The CDR3 runs to 17 residues. Germline V gives CDR1 SGHTA, CDR2 FQGNSA. V dropped 5 bases and J dropped 4 bases, with 23 bases sitting between them. The method was immunoSEQ multiplex PCR; TCRdb's version includes in-frame clones alone and lacks a portion of them. This sample yields 75,000 to 100,000 clones, of which 93% are seen a single time; 1.6% belongs to the top ten. As regards this clone: Its antigen remains unknown.

Recipients received nonmyeloablative bone marrow transplants from related graft donors, with transient mixed chimerism. The rearrangement uses TRBV7-2 and TRBJ1-1, with D tentatively TRBD1 (5 bases). The sample here was CD4+ T cells from blood (PBMCs), taken 12 months after the transplant. The sequence was collected from a human patient who received a combined kidney and bone marrow transplant. Some T cells may trace back to the graft donor. The CDR3 DNA reads as TGTGCCAGCAGCCAGCTTAGGTTTCCCCAGGGCTCCACTGAAGCTTTCTTT. This gives the protein CASSQLRFPQGSTEAFF.